The 30 T cell receptor beta chains in this list originate from one sample, sequenced in a study of blood T cell repertoires in COVID-19. Some clones are missing from TCRdb's copy, which holds only in-frame ones; the method was immunoSEQ multiplex PCR. The sample consists of about 670,000 clones, 85% to 90% of them appearing once. The sequencing sample was made of peripheral blood. These receptors came from a woman aged 18-29 years with acute or convalescent COVID-19.

The genes are TRBV19 and TRBJ1-2; 7 bases agree with TRBD1. The trim removed 9 bases at V and 3 bases at J, leaving 16 bases unmatched. Germline-derived CDR1 and CDR2 are LNHDA and SQIVND (reference sequence). The CDR3 runs to 16 residues. DNA for the CDR3: TGTGCCAGCACAGACGGGACAGCTGCGTGGGACTATGGCTACACCTTC. Translating gives CASTDGTAAWDYGYTF. Looking up the rest from reference TRBV19 and TRBJ1-2 gives the full variable domain: DGGITQSPKYLFRKEGQNVTLSCEQNLNHDAMYWYRQDPGQGLRLIYYSQIVNDFQKGDIAEGYSVSREKKESFPLTVTSAQKNPTAFYLCASTDGTAAWDYGYTFGSGTRLTVV.

The chain joins TRBV14 to TRBJ1-2; weak D call: TRBD1 (6 bases). Between the trimmed V and J ends, which lost 3 bases and 6 bases, there was a span of 23 bases. Germline V CDR1 and CDR2: SGHDN, FVKESK. The CDR3 has 17 amino acids. The CDR3 spells CASSHGWGPYRADGYTF. CDR3 sequence (DNA): TGTGCCAGCAGCCACGGTTGGGGCCCGTACAGGGCGGATGGCTACACCTTC.

The chain links TRBV28 to TRBJ1-6, with 10 bases lining up with TRBD1. Germline V lookup: CDR1 MDHEN, CDR2 SYDVKM. There are 17 residues in the CDR3. V shed 2 bases and J 0 bases; nucleotides not matched to a gene: 1. The CDR3 reads CASSLGTGVSYNSPLHF. The CDR3 DNA sequence: TGTGCCAGCAGTTTAGGGACAGGGGTCTCCTATAATTCACCCCTCCACTTT.

The V gene is TRBV6-5, the J gene TRBJ2-6, with D unclear. There are 13 residues in the CDR3. Germline assignment: CDR1 MNHEY and CDR2 SVGAGI. V lost 6 bases and J 1 base, leaving 4 bases between the germline ends. In nucleotides, the CDR3 is TGTGCCAGCAGGGCTTCTGGGGCCAACGTCCTGACTTTC. Its translation: CASRASGANVLTF.

The chain has TRBV4-1 and TRBJ1-6; weak D call: TRBD1 (5 bases). The germline V and J ends were trimmed by 1 base and 6 bases, with 10 bases remaining between them. The CDR3 spans 15 residues. The germline gives CDR1 MGHRA, CDR2 YSYEKL. CDR3 amino acids: CASSQVVDSNSPLHF. The CDR3, as DNA: TGCGCCAGCAGCCAAGTGGTCGACAGTAATTCACCCCTCCACTTT.

J is TRBJ1-2 and V is TRBV9, with TRBD1 matching 8 bases. Germline V gives CDR1 SGDLS, CDR2 YYNGEE. The CDR3 is 13 residues long. V shed 3 bases and J 8 bases; nucleotides not matched to a gene: 6. The CDR3 reads CASSAGRGRGYTF. CDR3 in DNA: TGTGCCAGCAGCGCGGGCAGGGGGCGAGGCTACACCTTC.

The chain joins TRBV7-9 to TRBJ2-3; a weak D match, TRBD1 (5 bases). CDR3 length: 16 residues. Looked up from germline, CDR1 is SEHNR and CDR2 is FQNEAQ (reference sequence). The V end lost 0 bases, the J end lost 1 base, and 11 bases lay between the germline ends. CDR3 amino acids: CASSLARGLGTDTQYF. In DNA form, the CDR3 reads TGTGCCAGCAGCTTAGCTAGGGGCCTGGGCACAGATACGCAGTATTTT.

The V gene is TRBV7-9, the J gene TRBJ2-5, with 7 bases fitting TRBD1. Germline values: CDR1 SEHNR, CDR2 FQNEAQ (reference sequence). The CDR3 spans 16 residues. Germline trimming cut 1 base from V and 5 bases from J; bases unmatched to any gene: 10. The CDR3 DNA is TGTGCCAGCAGCTTAGGAACAGGGGAGATCGGGGAGACCCAGTACTTC. Translating gives CASSLGTGEIGETQYF.

The chain couples TRBV5-1 to TRBJ2-1; TRBD1 matches at 9 bases. Per the germline V gene, CDR1 is SGHRS and CDR2 is YFSETQ. The V gene end was trimmed by 2 bases and the J gene end by 6 bases; junction bases not matched to a gene: 6. CDR3 length: 15 amino acids. The CDR3 DNA follows: TGCGCCAGCAGCTTCAGGGACAGGGTGGGCAATGAGCAGTTCTTC. Translated, it gives CASSFRDRVGNEQFF.

Points on this clone: This same CDR3 is encoded by further DNA sequences in the sample. This rearrangement joins TRBV6-5 to TRBJ1-5; D gene unclear. The V end lost 3 bases, the J end lost 6 bases, and 9 bases lay between the germline ends. The CDR3 spans 13 residues. CDR1 MNHEY and CDR2 SVGAGI come from the germline V gene. CDR3 nucleotides: TGTGCCAGCAGTTATTCACCGGGTCAGCCCCAGCATTTT. Protein product: CASSYSPGQPQHF.

This chain links TRBV6-1 with TRBJ2-5, with a tentative D call TRBD1 (5 bases). This CDR3 has 16 residues. The germline gives CDR1 MNHNS, CDR2 SASEGT. V lost 3 bases and J 4 bases, leaving 18 bases between the germline ends. CDR3 nucleotides: TGTGCCAGCAGTGAGTTATACAGGTCGGGCGGAGAGACCCAGTACTTC. It translates to CASSELYRSGGETQYF.

The chain has TRBV7-8 and TRBJ1-3, with 8 nucleotides matching TRBD1. Germline CDR1 is SGHVS and CDR2 is FQNEAQ. V shed 5 bases and J 3 bases; nucleotides not matched to a gene: 12. CDR3 length: 17 amino acids. The chain's CDR3 is CASSAQGANEFGNTIYF. As DNA, the CDR3 is TGTGCCAGCAGCGCCCAGGGGGCGAATGAATTTGGAAACACCATATATTTT.

Here the CDR3 DNA reads TGTGCCAGCAGCGGACGGGACAGTCAGAACACCGGGGAGCTGTTTTTT. It codes for CASSGRDSQNTGELFF. This chain links TRBV9 with TRBJ2-2; 7 nucleotides line up with TRBD1. This CDR3 is built from 16 residues. Germline V gene lookup returns CDR1 SGDLS and CDR2 YYNGEE. V gave up 3 bases and J gave up 1 base; unmatched junction bases: 6.

The V call is TRBV5-5, the J call TRBJ2-1; D gene uncertain. Trimming stripped 2 bases from V and 8 bases from J, with 14 bases between. The germline CDR1 and CDR2 sequences are SGHKS and YYEKEE (reference sequence). The CDR3 is made up of 14 amino acids. The CDR3 DNA follows: TGTGCCAGCAGCTTAGAGAGTTCTTATGATGAGCAGTTCTTC. Its translation: CASSLESSYDEQFF.

The chain couples TRBV9 to TRBJ2-2; 7 bases line up with TRBD1. Germline CDR1 SGDLS, CDR2 YYNGEE. The CDR3 totals 15 residues. The V gene end was trimmed by 3 bases and the J gene end by 6 bases; junction bases not matched to a gene: 8. The CDR3 reads CASSDRLQGSGELFF. As DNA, the CDR3 is TGTGCCAGCAGCGACCGCTTACAGGGGTCCGGGGAGCTGTTTTTT.

This sequence joins TRBV19 and TRBJ1-5, with TRBD1 matching 9 bases. The CDR3 extends over 15 amino acids. Germline values: CDR1 LNHDA, CDR2 SQIVND (reference sequence). After removal of 8 bases from V and 2 bases from J, the junction contained 7 bases not matched to a gene. CDR3 in DNA: TGTGCCAGTTCGGGACAGGGAGCAGGCAATCAGCCCCAGCATTTT. The encoded protein is CASSGQGAGNQPQHF.

The gene calls are TRBV12-5 and TRBJ1-3; TRBD1 might be the D (5 bases). Trimming shortened V by 5 bases and J by 1 base, and 12 bases separated the two germline ends. The CDR3 has 15 residues. Germline V gives CDR1 LGHNT, CDR2 FRNRAP. CDR3 sequence: CASGPSGSSGNTIYF. For the CDR3, the DNA is TGTGCTAGTGGTCCCTCAGGGTCGTCTGGAAACACCATATATTTT.

The V gene is TRBV4-1, the J gene TRBJ1-6; 10 positions match TRBD1. There are 15 residues in the CDR3. Looked up from germline, CDR1 is MGHRA and CDR2 is YSYEKL. J lost 11 bases, V lost 4 bases, and 8 bases had no gene match. The CDR3, as DNA: TGCGCCAGCAGCCCTCGGACAGGGGGGACGACACCCCTCCACTTT. Translated: CASSPRTGGTTPLHF.

This chain uses TRBV24-1 with TRBJ2-7, with D possibly TRBD2 on 6 matching bases. CDR1 is KGHDR and CDR2 is SFDVKD in the germline V gene. Trimming left V 6 bases short and J 5 bases short, with 22 bases between. This CDR3 is built from 16 residues. This CDR3 is CATSPSLGGGRNEQYF. The DNA of the CDR3 is TGTGCCACCAGTCCTTCGCTGGGAGGAGGAAGGAACGAGCAGTACTTC.

The chain is built from TRBV10-1 and TRBJ1-1; 8 bases agree with TRBD1. The CDR3 consists of 16 residues. Germline V lookup: CDR1 WNHNN, CDR2 SYGVQD (reference sequence). Germline trimming cut 2 bases from V and 4 bases from J; bases unmatched to any gene: 9. The CDR3 is CASSEPNHRGITEAFF. The CDR3 DNA follows: TGCGCCAGCAGTGAGCCGAACCACAGGGGGATCACTGAAGCTTTCTTT.

The genes are TRBV18 and TRBJ1-5; 12 bases are a match to TRBD1. From germline, CDR1 is KGHSH and CDR2 LQKENI. The CDR3 is made up of 16 amino acids. Trimming removed 3 bases from V and 6 bases from J; junction bases left unmatched: 6. In DNA form, the CDR3 reads TGTGCCAGCTCACCGTCGGGACAGGGGGCTGGTCAGCCCCAGCATTTT. It encodes CASSPSGQGAGQPQHF.

The rearrangement uses TRBV5-6 and TRBJ1-3; D uncertain. The CDR3 is made up of 17 amino acids. Germline V gene lookup returns CDR1 SGHDT and CDR2 YYEEEE. The V end lost 4 bases, the J end lost 0 bases, and 17 bases lay between the germline ends. The CDR3 loop is CASSPLDTSTSGNTIYF. Written as DNA, the CDR3 is TGTGCCAGCAGCCCCCTTGACACCTCGACCTCTGGAAACACCATATATTTT.

CDR3 nucleotides: TGTGCCAGCAGGGGCAGTTACAATGAAAAACTGTTTTTT. Translating it yields CASRGSYNEKLFF. This chain links TRBV28 with TRBJ1-4; D is unresolved. CDR3 length: 13 residues. V lost 6 bases, J lost 5 bases, and 10 bases lay in between. CDR1 and CDR2 from the germline V gene are MDHEN and SYDVKM.

This chain joins TRBV12-3 or TRBV12-4 and TRBJ2-3, with D maybe TRBD2 (5 bases). Trimming took 1 base from V and 13 from J, leaving 9 bases between them. CDR3 length equals 11 residues. CDR3 region: CASSLGGSKYF. CDR3 nucleotides: TGTGCCAGCAGTTTAGGAGGGTCCAAGTATTTT.

The rearrangement joins TRBV9 to TRBJ1-2; D remains ambiguous. The CDR3 is made up of 11 amino acids. The germline CDR1 and CDR2 sequences are SGDLS and YYNGEE. Trimming removed 4 bases from V and 6 bases from J, with 7 bases in between. CDR3 coding DNA: TGTGCCAGCAGCTCGGTGGATGGCTACACCTTC. This translates into CASSSVDGYTF.

The chain recombines TRBV4-3 with TRBJ2-1, with 10 bases identical to TRBD2. Germline CDR1 reads LGHNA; CDR2 reads YSLEER. The CDR3 is 16 residues long. The J segment lost 4 bases and the V segment lost 2 bases, leaving 5 bases of the junction unmatched. The CDR3: CASSQNPSGGYNEQFF. For the CDR3, the DNA is TGCGCCAGCAGCCAAAACCCTAGCGGGGGTTACAATGAGCAGTTCTTC.

V gene TRBV11-2 combines with J gene TRBJ1-3; D remains ambiguous. Germline V CDR1 and CDR2: SGHAT, FQNNGV. The germline V and J ends were trimmed by 0 bases and 0 bases, with 15 bases remaining between them. CDR3 length equals 18 residues. Here the CDR3 DNA reads TGTGCCAGCAGCTTAGATTTCGTGACAACCGCCTCTGGAAACACCATATATTTT. It yields the protein CASSLDFVTTASGNTIYF.

The chain carries TRBV30 and TRBJ1-2, with D unclear. Germline CDR1 reads GTSNPN; CDR2 reads SVGIG (reference sequence). Trimming removed 4 bases from V and 4 bases from J, with 10 bases in between. The CDR3 runs 12 residues. CDR3 amino acids: CAWTGNLYGYTF. The CDR3, as DNA: TGTGCCTGGACAGGAAACCTCTATGGCTACACCTTC.

V is TRBV9 and J is TRBJ1-5; TRBD1 is a possible D gene (6 bases). Germline V gene data show CDR1 as SGDLS and CDR2 as YYNGEE. The CDR3 totals 15 residues. V lost 0 bases to trimming and J lost 5 bases, with 12 bases between them. The CDR3 sequence: CASSVEGQNDQPQHF. DNA for the CDR3: TGTGCCAGCAGCGTAGAAGGACAGAACGATCAGCCCCAGCATTTT.

The rearrangement links TRBV5-5 to TRBJ2-1; D gene uncertain. This CDR3 is 14 amino acids long. Germline values: CDR1 SGHKS, CDR2 YYEKEE (reference sequence). Trimming cost V 1 base and J 8 bases, with 13 bases left between them. CDR3: CASSLPLKFDEQFF. The CDR3 DNA reads TGTGCCAGCAGCTTGCCCCTAAAATTCGATGAGCAGTTCTTC.